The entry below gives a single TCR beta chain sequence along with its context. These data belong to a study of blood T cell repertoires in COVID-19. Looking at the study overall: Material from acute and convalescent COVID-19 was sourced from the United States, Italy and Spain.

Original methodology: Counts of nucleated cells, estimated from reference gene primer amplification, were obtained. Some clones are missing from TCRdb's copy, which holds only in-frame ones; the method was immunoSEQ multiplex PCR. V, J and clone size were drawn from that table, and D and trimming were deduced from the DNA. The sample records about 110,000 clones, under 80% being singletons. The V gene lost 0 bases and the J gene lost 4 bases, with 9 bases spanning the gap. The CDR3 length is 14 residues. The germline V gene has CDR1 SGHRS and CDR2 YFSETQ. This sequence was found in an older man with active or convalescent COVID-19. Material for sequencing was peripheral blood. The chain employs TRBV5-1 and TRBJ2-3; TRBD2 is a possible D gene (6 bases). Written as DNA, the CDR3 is TGCGCCAGCAGCTTGGGACTAGTTCCAGATACGCAGTATTTT. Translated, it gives CASSLGLVPDTQYF.